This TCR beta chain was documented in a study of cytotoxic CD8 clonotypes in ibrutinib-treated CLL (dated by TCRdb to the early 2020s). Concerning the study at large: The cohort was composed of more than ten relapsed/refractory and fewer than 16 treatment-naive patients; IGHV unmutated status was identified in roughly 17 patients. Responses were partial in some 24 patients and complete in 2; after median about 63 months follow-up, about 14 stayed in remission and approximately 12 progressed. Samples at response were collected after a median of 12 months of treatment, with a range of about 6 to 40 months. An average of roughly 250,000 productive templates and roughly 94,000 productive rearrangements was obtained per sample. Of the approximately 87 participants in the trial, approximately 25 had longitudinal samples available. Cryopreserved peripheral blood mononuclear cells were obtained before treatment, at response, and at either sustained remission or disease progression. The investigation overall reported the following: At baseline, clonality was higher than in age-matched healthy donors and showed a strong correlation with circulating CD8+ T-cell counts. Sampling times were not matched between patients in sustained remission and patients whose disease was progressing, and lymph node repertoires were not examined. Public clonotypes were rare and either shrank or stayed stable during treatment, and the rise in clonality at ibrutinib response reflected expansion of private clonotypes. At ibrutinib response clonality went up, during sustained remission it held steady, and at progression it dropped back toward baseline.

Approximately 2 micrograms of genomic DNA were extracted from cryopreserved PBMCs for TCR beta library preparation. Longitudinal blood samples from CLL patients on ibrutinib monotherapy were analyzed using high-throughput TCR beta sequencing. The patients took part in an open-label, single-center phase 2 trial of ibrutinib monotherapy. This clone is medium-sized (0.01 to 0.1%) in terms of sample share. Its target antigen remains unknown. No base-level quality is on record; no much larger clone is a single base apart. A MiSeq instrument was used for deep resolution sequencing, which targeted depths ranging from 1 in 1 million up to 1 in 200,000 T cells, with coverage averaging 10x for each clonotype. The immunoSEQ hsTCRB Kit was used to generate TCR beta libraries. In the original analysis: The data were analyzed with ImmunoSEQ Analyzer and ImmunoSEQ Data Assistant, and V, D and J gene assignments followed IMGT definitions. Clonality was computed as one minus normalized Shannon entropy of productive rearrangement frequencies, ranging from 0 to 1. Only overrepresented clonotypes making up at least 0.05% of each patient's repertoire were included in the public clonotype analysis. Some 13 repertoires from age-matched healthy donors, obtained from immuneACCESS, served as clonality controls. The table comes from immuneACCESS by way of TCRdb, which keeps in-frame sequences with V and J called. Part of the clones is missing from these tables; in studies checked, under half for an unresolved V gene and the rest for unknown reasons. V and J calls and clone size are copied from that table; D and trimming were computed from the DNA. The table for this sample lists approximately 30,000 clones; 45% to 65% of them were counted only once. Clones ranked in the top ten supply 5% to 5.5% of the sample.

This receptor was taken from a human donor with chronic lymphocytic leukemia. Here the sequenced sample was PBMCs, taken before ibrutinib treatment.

Read as DNA, the sequence is TGCAGTGTCACCCCTATGGCCCTCTACACCTTC. Its amino acids are CSVTPMALYTF. This sequence uses TRBV20-1 and TRBJ1-2; no D gene can be assigned with confidence. The germline V gene (reference sequence) gives CDR1 as DFQATT and CDR2 as SNEGSKA. Its CDR3 holds 11 amino acids, cysteine through phenylalanine. The only DNA kept is the CDR3, 33 bases in frame from the first base. Deletion took 7 bases off V and 10 bases off J, with a span of 16 bases between the germline ends.